The present TCR beta chain was sequenced within a study of liver allograft versus peripheral blood T cells. Overall study context: Transplanted livers held T cell receptor repertoires, and these were compared with repertoires in recipients' peripheral blood.

The germline V gene encodes CDR1 MDHEN and CDR2 SYDVKM. This CDR3 is 13 amino acids long. Trimming removed 3 bases at V and 4 bases at J, with 9 bases between. Within the sample, this clonotype is medium-sized. The antigen is unknown. MiXCR was run by TCRdb on the reads, yielding one entry per CDR3 protein. The profile covers 1,400 or so distinct CDR3 sequences, with 13% appearing a single time and 8% taken by the ten largest. Study-wide points: Differences were reported between the T cell receptor repertoires inside liver allografts and those that were detected in peripheral blood.

The TCR was taken from a human patient who had a liver transplant. The T cells may come from the graft donor. This sequence joins TRBV28 and TRBJ1-2, with D perhaps matching TRBD1 (5 bases). CDR3 sequence (DNA): TGTGCCAGCAGTTTCGGGCAGGGCTATGGCTACACCTTC. Protein sequence: CASSFGQGYGYTF.